This T cell receptor beta chain derives from a study of T cells after yellow fever vaccination. TCRdb independently ran MiXCR on the 5' RACE reads; one entry per CDR3 protein. The sample carries 320,000 or so distinct CDR3 sequences, roughly 8.4% recorded once. This clonotype has at least ten counts. The CDR3 length is 13 residues. Trimming left V 0 bases short and J 3 bases short, with 3 bases between. In germline, CDR1 is KGHDR, CDR2 SFDVKD. This sequence originates from a man aged 18 to 29 who received the YFV17D yellow fever vaccine. The material sequenced was PBMCs, taken about 49 days after the first yellow fever vaccination. The chain recombines TRBV24-1 with TRBJ2-3; D unresolved. CDR3 in amino acids: CATSDLVTDTQYF. The CDR3, as DNA: TGTGCCACCAGTGATTTGGTTACAGATACGCAGTATTTT.